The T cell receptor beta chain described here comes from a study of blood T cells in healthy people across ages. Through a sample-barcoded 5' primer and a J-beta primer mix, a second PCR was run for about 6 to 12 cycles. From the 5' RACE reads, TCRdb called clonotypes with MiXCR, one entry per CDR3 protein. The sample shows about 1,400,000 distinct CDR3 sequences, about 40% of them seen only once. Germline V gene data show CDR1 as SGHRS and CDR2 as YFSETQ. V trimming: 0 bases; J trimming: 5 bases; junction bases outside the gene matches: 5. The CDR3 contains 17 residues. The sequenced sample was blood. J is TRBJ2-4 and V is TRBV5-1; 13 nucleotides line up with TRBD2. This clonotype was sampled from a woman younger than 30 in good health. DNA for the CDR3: TGCGCCAGCAGCTTGGCCGGGACTAGCGGGATTCAAAACATTCAGTACTTC. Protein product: CASSLAGTSGIQNIQYF.